The 31 T cell receptor beta chains given below trace back to one sample, sequenced in a study of a mutant IDH1 vaccine in newly diagnosed glioma. As for time point: baseline, week 1 (first vaccination visit). Treatment of the sample: pre-vaccination baseline after standard-of-care therapy. Clones were read by immunoSEQ multiplex PCR, and TCRdb kept only the in-frame ones, dropping some. The sample has roughly 50,000 clones, roughly 80% seen once. Sample: PBMCs, taken from a glioma patient treated with radiotherapy, temozolomide or both. The origin of the receptors is a man aged 18 to 30 with glioma.

The chain recombines TRBV5-1 with TRBJ2-7; 14 bases are shared with TRBD2. Germline V CDR1 and CDR2: SGHRS, YFSETQ. Trimming cost V 3 bases and J 6 bases; bases outside gene matches: 8. The CDR3 has 16 residues. The CDR3 loop is CASSWPGTSGSGEQYF. CDR3 coding DNA: TGCGCCAGCAGCTGGCCCGGGACTAGCGGGAGCGGCGAGCAGTACTTC.

CDR3 sequence reads: CASSYSMAGYKTEAFF. The CDR3 coding sequence is TGTGCCAGCAGTTACTCGATGGCAGGGTATAAGACTGAAGCTTTCTTT. This chain links TRBV6-5 with TRBJ1-1; the D gene is possibly TRBD1 (5 bases). CDR1 MNHEY and CDR2 SVGAGI come from the germline V gene. V lost 0 bases, J lost 5 bases, and 16 bases lay in between. CDR3 length: 16 amino acids.

The gene calls are TRBV7-8 and TRBJ2-1; 7 bases fit TRBD2. With 5 bases clipped from V and 6 bases from J, the junction kept 13 bases outside the gene matches. Germline V gene data show CDR1 as SGHVS and CDR2 as FQNEAQ. The CDR3 is made up of 16 amino acids. The CDR3 loop is CASSQGYDGRSNEQFF. In DNA form, the CDR3 reads TGTGCCAGCAGCCAGGGATATGACGGGAGGAGCAATGAGCAGTTCTTC.

The chain is built from TRBV6-5 and TRBJ2-6; possibly TRBD1 for D (5 bases). V dropped 4 bases and J dropped 1 base, with 11 bases sitting between them. Germline-derived CDR1 and CDR2 are MNHEY and SVGAGI. This CDR3 contains 16 residues. In DNA, the CDR3 is TGTGCCAGCAGTTGGGGAAGGGGATCTGGGGCCAACGTCCTGACTTTC. Translated: CASSWGRGSGANVLTF.

The chain recombines TRBV5-4 with TRBJ1-1; 7 bases agree with TRBD1. V lost 2 bases to trimming and J lost 0 bases; unmatched junction nucleotides: 4. The CDR3 length is 15 residues. From germline, CDR1 is SGHNT and CDR2 YYREEE (reference sequence). The CDR3 region is CASSLGGAMNTEAFF. The CDR3 DNA is TGTGCCAGCAGCTTAGGGGGCGCAATGAACACTGAAGCTTTCTTT.

This sequence joins TRBV13 and TRBJ2-7; 13 positions match TRBD2. V was pared by 5 bases and J by 3 bases, with 10 bases of the junction left unmatched. CDR1 is PRHDT, CDR2 FYEKMQ, per germline (reference sequence). This CDR3 is 17 amino acids long. The DNA of the CDR3 is TGTGCCAGCAGCCCCGAGACTAGCGGGAGGTTAGGCTACGAGCAGTACTTC. It translates to CASSPETSGRLGYEQYF.

The chain joins TRBV2 to TRBJ1-4, with D possibly being TRBD1 (5 bases). The CDR3 loop spans 14 amino acids. CDR1 SNHLY and CDR2 FYNNEI come from the germline V gene. V gave up 7 bases and J gave up 13 bases, with 22 bases separating them. The CDR3 sequence: CASTGITPGQGLFF. The CDR3 DNA reads as TGTGCCAGCACGGGAATTACTCCGGGTCAGGGACTGTTTTTT.

The chain carries TRBV7-9 and TRBJ1-2; 7 nucleotides align to TRBD1. CDR1 is SEHNR and CDR2 is FQNEAQ in the germline V gene (reference sequence). V shed 4 bases and J 5 bases; nucleotides not matched to a gene: 7. The CDR3 sequence is 14 residues long. This CDR3 reads CASSSGTDLYGYTF. CDR3 nucleotide sequence: TGTGCCAGCAGCTCCGGGACAGACTTATATGGCTACACCTTC.

The V call is TRBV6-5, the J call TRBJ2-7; weak D call: TRBD2 (5 bases). The CDR3 is 13 residues long. The V end lost 3 bases, the J end lost 1 base, and 7 bases lay between the germline ends. In germline, CDR1 is MNHEY, CDR2 SVGAGI. The CDR3 region has the DNA TGTGCCAGCAGTTATTGGGAGTCCTACGAGCAGTACTTC. Translation: CASSYWESYEQYF.

The chain uses TRBV21-1 and TRBJ2-2. TRBV21-1 is reported as a pseudogene. CDR3 length equals 17 residues. This CDR3 is CASSKPSPHLNTGELFF. The CDR3 DNA reads as TGTGCCAGCAGCAAACCCAGCCCCCACCTGAACACCGGGGAGCTGTTTTTT.

The J gene is TRBJ1-5, the V gene TRBV6-1; D is uncertain. The length of the CDR3 is 16 residues. CDR1 is MNHNS and CDR2 is SASEGT in the germline V gene. The germline V and J ends were trimmed by 2 bases and 5 bases, with 16 bases remaining between them. The CDR3 DNA reads TGTGCCAGCAGTGAATACTTTGCCGGACCCTATCAGCCCCAGCATTTT. This encodes CASSEYFAGPYQPQHF.

The chain has TRBV19 and TRBJ2-6; D not certain. CDR1 is LNHDA, CDR2 SQIVND, per germline (reference sequence). This CDR3 is built from 16 residues. Trimming stripped 1 base from V and 2 bases from J, with 9 bases between. The CDR3 reads CASSIGPDTGANVLTF. The CDR3 DNA follows: TGTGCCAGTAGTATAGGCCCAGACACTGGGGCCAACGTCCTGACTTTC.

The chain combines TRBV18 with TRBJ1-1; D is unclear. In germline, CDR1 is KGHSH, CDR2 LQKENI. The CDR3 consists of 13 residues. V was clipped by 3 bases and J by 5 bases, with 10 bases between them. The DNA of the CDR3 is TGTGCCAGCTCACCCCAACACGGAACTGAAGCTTTCTTT. This translates into CASSPQHGTEAFF.

The genes are TRBV6-5 and TRBJ2-7; TRBD1 agrees at 9 bases. The CDR3 has 15 residues. The germline V gene encodes CDR1 MNHEY and CDR2 SVGAGI. Germline trimming cut 6 bases from V and 4 bases from J; bases unmatched to any gene: 10. As DNA, the CDR3 is TGTGCCAGCAGCCCCTTCGGACAGGGGAGGTACGAGCAGTACTTC. This translates into CASSPFGQGRYEQYF.

The CDR3 sequence is CASSFGSIRGGEKLFF. CDR3 in DNA: TGTGCCAGCAGCTTTGGGAGCATCAGGGGAGGAGAAAAACTGTTTTTT. The chain carries TRBV5-4 and TRBJ1-4; maybe TRBD1 (6 bases). Deletions cut 2 bases from V and 8 bases from J, with 19 bases between. Germline V lookup: CDR1 SGHNT, CDR2 YYREEE (reference sequence). This CDR3 is 16 amino acids long.

The V call is TRBV25-1, the J call TRBJ2-7; 7 bases match TRBD1. V shed 3 bases and J 2 bases; nucleotides not matched to a gene: 7. This CDR3 contains 15 residues. The germline V gene has CDR1 MGHDK and CDR2 SYGVNS. CDR3 nucleotides: TGTGCCAGCAGTGATTACCGGGACAGACCCTACGAGCAGTACTTC. Amino acids: CASSDYRDRPYEQYF.

The V call is TRBV7-6, the J call TRBJ2-5, with TRBD1 matching 9 bases. The CDR3 runs 14 residues. From germline, CDR1 is SGHVS and CDR2 FNYEAQ. The trim removed 5 bases at V and 5 bases at J, leaving 6 bases unmatched. CDR3 DNA sequence: TGTGCCAGCAGCCTCATTGGACAGGGGGAGACCCAGTACTTC. Translating gives CASSLIGQGETQYF. Together with reference TRBV7-6 and TRBJ2-5, the CDR3 gives the full variable domain: GAGVSQSPRYKVTKRGQDVALRCDPISGHVSLYWYRQALGQGPEFLTYFNYEAQQDKSGLPNDRFSAERPEGSISTLTIQRTEQRDSAMYRCASSLIGQGETQYFGPGTRLLVL.

The chain employs TRBV4-3 and TRBJ2-7; no definite D call. Germline CDR1 LGHNA, CDR2 YSLEER. V shed 0 bases and J shed 2 bases, with 11 bases lying between them. The CDR3 is 15 amino acids. In nucleotides, the CDR3 is TGCGCCAGCAGCCAAGATTCAGGTCCTGCCTACGAGCAGTACTTC. Its protein is CASSQDSGPAYEQYF.

The chain couples TRBV18 to TRBJ2-1; 9 bases agree with TRBD2. V gave up 5 bases and J gave up 4 bases; unmatched junction bases: 12. Germline lookup yields CDR1 KGHSH and CDR2 LQKENI. This CDR3 is built from 17 residues. In DNA, the CDR3 is TGTGCCAGCTCATCAAGCCCCGGGAGCGGGGGGTACAATGAGCAGTTCTTC. Translated, it gives CASSSSPGSGGYNEQFF.

The J gene is TRBJ1-5, the V gene TRBV11-2; D gene ambiguous. Germline V gene sequence: CDR1 SGHAT, CDR2 FQNNGV. The length of the CDR3 is 12 residues. V gave up 5 bases and J gave up 7 bases, with 9 bases separating them. DNA of the CDR3: TGTGCCAGCAGCCCCGTGGGGCAGCCCCAGCATTTT. This codes for CASSPVGQPQHF.

The genes are TRBV19 and TRBJ2-7; TRBD1 aligns across 8 bases. The CDR3 spans 13 residues. CDR1 and CDR2 (germline): LNHDA, SQIVND (reference sequence). The V segment lost 4 bases and the J segment 1 base; nucleotides outside the gene matches: 0. The CDR3 region has the DNA TGTGCCAGTAGTAGGACAGGGTCCTACGAGCAGTACTTC. It codes for CASSRTGSYEQYF.

V gene TRBV1 combines with J gene TRBJ2-3; the D call of TRBD2 is as the table states it, not checked on the DNA. TRBV1 is a pseudogene locus. This CDR3 is 19 amino acids long. The CDR3 is CTSSGRIEPRGTDTDTQYF. Written as DNA, the CDR3 is TGCACCAGCAGTGGAAGGATAGAGCCGCGGGGGACGGACACAGATACGCAGTATTTT.

V gene TRBV15 combines with J gene TRBJ1-2; tentatively, D is TRBD1 (6 bases). Germline loops: CDR1 LNHNV, CDR2 YYDKDF (reference sequence). The CDR3 extends over 14 amino acids. V was shortened by 3 bases and J by 8 bases, with 16 bases between the two germline ends. This CDR3 reads CATSSRWGPQGYTF. The DNA for the CDR3 is TGTGCCACCAGCAGCAGGTGGGGGCCCCAGGGCTACACCTTC.

The gene calls are TRBV9 and TRBJ2-5; D gene unclear. CDR3 length: 12 residues. Germline-derived CDR1 and CDR2 are SGDLS and YYNGEE. V lost 0 bases and J 8 bases, leaving 8 bases between the germline ends. The chain's CDR3 is CASSVEGSTQYF. The DNA for the CDR3 is TGTGCCAGCAGCGTAGAAGGCAGCACCCAGTACTTC.

The V gene is TRBV28, the J gene TRBJ1-5, with D uncertain. Trimming shortened V by 8 bases and J by 6 bases, and 8 bases separated the two germline ends. CDR3 size: 11 residues. The V gene's germline CDR1 is MDHEN and CDR2 SYDVKM. In DNA form, the CDR3 reads TGTGCCAGCGGGGTTGCTCAGCCCCAGCATTTT. Its protein is CASGVAQPQHF. The whole variable domain, filled in from reference TRBV28 and TRBJ1-5, reads DVKVTQSSRYLVKRTGEKVFLECVQDMDHENMFWYRQDPGLGLRLIYFSYDVKMKEKGDIPEGYSVSREKKERFSLILESASTNQTSMYLCASGVAQPQHFGDGTRLSIL.

The chain has TRBV5-4 and TRBJ2-1; D not resolved. The germline CDR1 and CDR2 sequences are SGHNT and YYREEE (reference sequence). V was clipped by 0 bases and J by 0 bases, with 10 bases between them. The CDR3 runs 16 residues. The CDR3 loop reads CASSLGLDSSYNEQFF. The DNA of the CDR3 is TGTGCCAGCAGCTTGGGACTCGATAGCTCCTACAATGAGCAGTTCTTC.

This clone appeared a few times. V usage is TRBV19 and J usage is TRBJ1-4; the match to TRBD1 covers 8 bases. This CDR3 is 14 amino acids long. Germline loops: CDR1 LNHDA, CDR2 SQIVND (reference sequence). The ends lost 3 bases at V and 8 bases at J; junction bases unmatched: 5. The CDR3 sequence: CASSIYTGGEKLFF. The CDR3 DNA sequence: TGTGCCAGTAGTATCTACACAGGGGGGGAAAAACTGTTTTTT.

The sample holds a few counts of this clone. The chain combines TRBV27 with TRBJ1-6, with D maybe TRBD1 (5 bases). V was shortened by 0 bases and J by 7 bases, with 10 bases between the two germline ends. The CDR3 is 15 amino acids. The V gene's germline CDR1 is MNHEY and CDR2 SMNVEV (reference sequence). CDR3 nucleotides: TGTGCCAGCAGTTTATCCTTTCAGGGCAATTCACCCCTCCACTTT. Its translation is CASSLSFQGNSPLHF.

The rearrangement uses TRBV6-6 and TRBJ2-3; the D gene is possibly TRBD2 (6 bases). The CDR3 has 14 amino acids. In germline, CDR1 is MNHNY, CDR2 SVGAGI (reference sequence). Trimming cost V 11 bases and J 1 base, with 16 bases left between them. The CDR3 bases are TGTGCCTGCGACCGGGGGACGGGCACAGATACGCAGTATTTT. It is translated as CACDRGTGTDTQYF.

This rearrangement joins TRBV19 to TRBJ2-1; 9 bases are a match to TRBD1. This CDR3 region has 14 residues. Germline trimming cut 6 bases from V and 2 bases from J; bases unmatched to any gene: 2. The germline gives CDR1 LNHDA, CDR2 SQIVND (reference sequence). CDR3 residues: CASRGQGPYNEQFF. The CDR3 DNA follows: TGTGCCAGTAGGGGACAGGGCCCCTACAATGAGCAGTTCTTC.

The rearrangement joins TRBV30 to TRBJ2-2; TRBD1 might be the D (6 bases). CDR3 length equals 14 residues. Trimming shortened V by 3 bases and J by 7 bases, and 15 bases separated the two germline ends. Germline loops: CDR1 GTSNPN, CDR2 SVGIG (reference sequence). The CDR3 nucleotides read TGTGCCTGGAGCCGAGGGGGAATTAACGGGGAGCTGTTTTTT. Its translation is CAWSRGGINGELFF. The variable domain in full, completed from reference TRBV30 and TRBJ2-2, reads SQTIHQWPATLVQPVGSPLSLECTVEGTSNPNLYWYRQAAGRGLQLLFYSVGIGQISSEVPQNLSASRPQDRQFILSSKKLLLSDSGFYLCAWSRGGINGELFFGEGSRLTVL.